The text below deals with one T cell receptor beta chain. What it recognizes is unknown. The CDR3 consists of 15 residues. Trimming stripped 0 bases from V and 1 base from J, with 10 bases between. The germline V gene has CDR1 SGHNT and CDR2 YYREEE (reference sequence). Expressed TCRB transcripts were sequenced because the entire RNA isolate underwent reverse transcription. The repertoire was sequenced with immunoSEQ multiplex PCR; TCRdb's copy has only in-frame clones and lacks some. The sample yields around 140,000 clones, around 8.8% seen once. The data stem from a study of beta chain features in type 1 diabetes. Study conclusions and caveats: Cells with high TCR expression could be over-represented when cDNA is sequenced. PCR might favor shorter templates, equally in patients and controls. Type 1 diabetes patients had moderately but significantly shorter TCRB CDR3s in all four CD4+ subsets. No resolution was reached here on whether HLA type influences TCRB rearrangement.

The clonotype comes from a man under 40 with type 1 diabetes. The sample taken for sequencing was central memory CD4+ T cells from blood. The V call is TRBV5-4, the J call TRBJ1-1; D uncertain. The CDR3 region has the DNA TGTGCCAGCAGCTTGGGAGGGAACCAGAACACTGAAGCTTTCTTT. Translation gives CASSLGGNQNTEAFF.